This TCR beta chain is from a study of blood T cell repertoires in COVID-19. Study in general: COVID-19 samples, acute and convalescent, were from the United States, Italy and Spain.

Followed longitudinally, the Seattle patients had been enrolled during active infection. Germline V gene data show CDR1 as SGHVS and CDR2 as FQNEAQ. V lost 5 bases and J lost 7, with 23 bases in between. The CDR3 loop spans 16 amino acids. Generated by immunoSEQ multiplex PCR, the TCRdb table keeps only in-frame clones and is missing some. Of some 330,000 clones listed, under 90% are singletons. The clonotype originates from a woman in her twenties or thirties with COVID-19, enrolled during active disease. The sequenced material came from peripheral blood. This sequence joins TRBV7-8 and TRBJ2-5; maybe TRBD1 (6 bases). CDR3 in amino acids: CASSQRPTGRRATQYF. CDR3 coding DNA: TGTGCCAGCAGCCAACGACCGACAGGTCGACGAGCGACCCAGTACTTC.